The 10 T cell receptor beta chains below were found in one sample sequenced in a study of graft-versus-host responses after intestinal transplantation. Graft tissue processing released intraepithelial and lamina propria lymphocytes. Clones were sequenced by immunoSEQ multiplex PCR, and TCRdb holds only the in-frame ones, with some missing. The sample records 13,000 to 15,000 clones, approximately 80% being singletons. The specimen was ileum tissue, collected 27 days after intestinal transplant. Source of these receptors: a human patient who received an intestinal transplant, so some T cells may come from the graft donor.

The CDR3, as DNA: TGTGCCAGCTCGTTGGCCTCAGGAAACACCATATATTTT. Translation: CASSLASGNTIYF. The V gene is TRBV9, the J gene TRBJ1-3; D gene unclear. The CDR3 length is 13 residues. V was cut by 7 bases and J by 4 bases, with 12 bases left in between. Germline CDR1 reads SGDLS; CDR2 reads YYNGEE.

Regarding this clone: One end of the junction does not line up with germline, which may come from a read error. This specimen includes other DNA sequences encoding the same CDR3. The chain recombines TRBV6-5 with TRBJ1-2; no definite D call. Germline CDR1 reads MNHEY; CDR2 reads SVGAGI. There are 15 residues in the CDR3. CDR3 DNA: TGTGCCAGCAGCTACTCTTCCCACAGAAACTATGGCTACACCTTC. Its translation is CASSYSSHRNYGYTF.

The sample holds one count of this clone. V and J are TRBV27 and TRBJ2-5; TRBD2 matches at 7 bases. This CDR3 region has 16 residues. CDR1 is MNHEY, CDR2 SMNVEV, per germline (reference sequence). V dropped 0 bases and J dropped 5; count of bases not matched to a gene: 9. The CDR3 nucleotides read TGTGCCAGCAGTTTATCCGGGACTATTAAGGGGGAGACCCAGTACTTC. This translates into CASSLSGTIKGETQYF.

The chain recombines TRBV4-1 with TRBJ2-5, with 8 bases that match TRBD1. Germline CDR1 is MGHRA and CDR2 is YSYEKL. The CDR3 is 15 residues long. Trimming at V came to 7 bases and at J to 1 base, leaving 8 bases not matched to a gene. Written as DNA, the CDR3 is TGCGCCAGCACCTCGGTAGGGACAGGCCAAGAGACCCAGTACTTC. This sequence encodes CASTSVGTGQETQYF.

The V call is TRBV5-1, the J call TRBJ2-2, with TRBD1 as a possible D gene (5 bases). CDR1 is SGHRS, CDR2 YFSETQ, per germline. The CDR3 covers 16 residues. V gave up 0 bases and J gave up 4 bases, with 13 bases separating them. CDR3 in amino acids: CASSLVEQGPTGELFF. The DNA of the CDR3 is TGCGCCAGCAGCTTGGTGGAGCAGGGCCCCACCGGGGAGCTGTTTTTT.

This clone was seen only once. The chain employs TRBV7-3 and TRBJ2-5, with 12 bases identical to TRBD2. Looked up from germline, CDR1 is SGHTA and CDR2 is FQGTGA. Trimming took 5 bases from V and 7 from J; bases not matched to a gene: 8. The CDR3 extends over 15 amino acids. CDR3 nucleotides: TGTGCCAGCAGCCCCAGGACTAGCGGGGTAGGGACCCAGTACTTC. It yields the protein CASSPRTSGVGTQYF.

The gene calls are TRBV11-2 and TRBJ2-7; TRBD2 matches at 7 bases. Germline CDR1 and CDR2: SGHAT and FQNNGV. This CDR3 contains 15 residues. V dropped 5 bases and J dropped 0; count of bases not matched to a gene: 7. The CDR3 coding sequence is TGTGCCAGCAGCCCGACTAGCTCTCGCTCCTACGAGCAGTACGTC. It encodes CASSPTSSRSYEQYV.

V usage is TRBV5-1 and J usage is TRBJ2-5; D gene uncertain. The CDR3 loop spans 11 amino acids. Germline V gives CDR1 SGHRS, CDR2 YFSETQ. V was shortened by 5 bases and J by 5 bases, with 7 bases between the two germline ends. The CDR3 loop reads CASRSQETQYF. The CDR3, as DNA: TGCGCCAGCAGATCGCAGGAGACCCAGTACTTC.

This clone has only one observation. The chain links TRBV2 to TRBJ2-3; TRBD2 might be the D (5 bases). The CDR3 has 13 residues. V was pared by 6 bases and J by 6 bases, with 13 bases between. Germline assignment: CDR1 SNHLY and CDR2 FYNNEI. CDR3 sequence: CASRFTERDTQYF. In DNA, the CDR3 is TGTGCCAGCAGGTTCACCGAGCGGGATACGCAGTATTTT.

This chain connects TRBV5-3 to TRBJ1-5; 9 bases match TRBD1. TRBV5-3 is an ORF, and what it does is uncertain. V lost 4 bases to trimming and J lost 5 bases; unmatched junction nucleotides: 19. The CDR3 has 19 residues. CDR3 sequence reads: CARSLGILQGARKDQPQHF. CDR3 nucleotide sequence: TGTGCCAGAAGCCTGGGAATACTACAGGGGGCTCGGAAGGATCAGCCCCAGCATTTT.